Listed here are 17 T cell receptor beta chains from one sample, sequenced in a study of PD-L1 blockade in urothelial cancer. Clones were sequenced by immunoSEQ multiplex PCR, and TCRdb holds only the in-frame ones, with some missing. The sample includes 70,000 or so clones, about 85% of them seen just once. The sample was PBMCs, taken around atezolizumab (anti-PD-L1) treatment. These receptors were obtained from a man aged 65 to 79 with urothelial cancer.

V and J are TRBV11-2 and TRBJ2-1, with D perhaps TRBD2 (6 bases). The CDR3 spans 14 residues. Germline V gene lookup returns CDR1 SGHAT and CDR2 FQNNGV. Trimming removed 5 bases from V and 7 bases from J, with 15 bases in between. DNA for the CDR3: TGTGCCAGCAGCGGGTGGAGGGCCGGGAATGAGCAGTTCTTC. Protein sequence: CASSGWRAGNEQFF.

The CDR3 DNA follows: TGTGCCTGGAGTGGCGGGGGGCTGGCCAAAAACATTCAGTACTTC. It yields the protein CAWSGGGLAKNIQYF. V gene TRBV30 combines with J gene TRBJ2-4; 8 bases agree with TRBD2. The CDR3 runs to 15 residues. Unmatched junction bases numbered 3, after V lost 1 base and J lost 1 base. The germline V gene has CDR1 GTSNPN and CDR2 SVGIG (reference sequence).

The genes are TRBV10-3 and TRBJ2-5; a weak D match, TRBD1 (5 bases). CDR1 and CDR2 from the germline V gene are ENHRY and SYGVKD. Trimming removed 4 bases at V and 5 bases at J, with 17 bases between. The CDR3 is 15 residues long. Here the CDR3 DNA reads TGTGCCATCAGTGGACTTAATGGGCCAGGGGAGACCCAGTACTTC. Protein: CAISGLNGPGETQYF.

This chain uses TRBV27 with TRBJ2-2; D gene uncertain. The V end was cut by 3 bases, the J end by 0 bases, with 5 bases between. Germline values: CDR1 MNHEY, CDR2 SMNVEV (reference sequence). The CDR3 consists of 14 residues. The CDR3 region is CASSLAANTGELFF. The CDR3 DNA reads TGTGCCAGCAGTTTGGCAGCGAACACCGGGGAGCTGTTTTTT.

The gene calls are TRBV10-1 and TRBJ1-1; D is perhaps TRBD1 (5 bases). Per the germline V gene, CDR1 is WNHNN and CDR2 is SYGVQD (reference sequence). The CDR3 is 20 amino acids. V shed 0 bases and J shed 3 bases, with 26 bases lying between them. The CDR3 coding sequence is TGCGCCAGCAGTGAGTCGATAGGTAGGCCTACGTTGGACATGGACACTGAAGCTTTCTTT. Its translation is CASSESIGRPTLDMDTEAFF.

This sequence joins TRBV5-1 and TRBJ1-4; the D gene is possibly TRBD1 (6 bases). The germline CDR1 and CDR2 sequences are SGHRS and YFSETQ. The CDR3 is 16 residues long. Trimming shortened V by 3 bases and J by 0 bases, and 12 bases separated the two germline ends. The CDR3 nucleotides read TGCGCCAGCAGCTACTTACCAGGGGCAACTAATGAAAAACTGTTTTTT. Its protein is CASSYLPGATNEKLFF.

CDR3 region: CASSETGATNEKLFF. The DNA of the CDR3 is TGTGCCAGCAGCGAGACAGGGGCAACTAATGAAAAACTGTTTTTT. The V gene is TRBV9, the J gene TRBJ1-4, with 8 bases fitting TRBD1. The germline V gene encodes CDR1 SGDLS and CDR2 YYNGEE. J was trimmed by 0 bases and V by 3 bases; bases with no gene match: 1. The CDR3 length is 15 residues.

This chain joins TRBV23-1 and TRBJ2-3; 12 bases are shared with TRBD2. TRBV23-1 is flagged as an ORF with uncertain function. The CDR3 covers 20 residues. V was clipped by 2 bases and J by 2 bases; unmatched bases: 14. Written as DNA, the CDR3 is TGCGCCAGCAGTCAAGACGAGACTAGCGGGAGTCAATGTCTCACAGATACGCAGTATTTT. This translates into CASSQDETSGSQCLTDTQYF.

This sequence joins TRBV29-1 and TRBJ2-5; 7 bases map to TRBD1. The V gene's germline CDR1 is SQVTM and CDR2 ANQGSEA. The CDR3 is made up of 14 amino acids. With 5 bases clipped from V and 2 bases from J, the junction kept 8 bases outside the gene matches. The CDR3 loop is CSVTDRRLQETQYF. The DNA for the CDR3 is TGCAGCGTTACGGACAGGAGACTTCAAGAGACCCAGTACTTC.

The chain employs TRBV6-6 and TRBJ1-5; no clear D gene. The CDR3 consists of 15 residues. The V end was cut by 2 bases, the J end by 0 bases, with 8 bases between. Per germline, CDR1 MNHNY and CDR2 SVGAGI (reference sequence). CDR3 DNA sequence: TGTGCCAGCAGTTACGAAGAGATTAGCAATCAGCCCCAGCATTTT. Its protein is CASSYEEISNQPQHF.

This clone was detected only once. The rearrangement uses TRBV19 and TRBJ1-3; D is uncertain. Germline loops: CDR1 LNHDA, CDR2 SQIVND (reference sequence). This CDR3 has 14 residues. Trimming took 4 bases from V and 2 from J, leaving 9 bases between them. CDR3 loop: CASSNALPGNTIYF. CDR3 DNA: TGTGCCAGTAGTAACGCGCTCCCTGGAAACACCATATATTTT.

This sequence joins TRBV6-1 and TRBJ2-7, with 10 bases identical to TRBD1. V lost 4 bases, J lost 0 bases, and 6 bases stayed unmatched. The CDR3 is made up of 16 amino acids. The germline CDR1 and CDR2 sequences are MNHNS and SASEGT. The CDR3 DNA is TGTGCCAGCAGTGGCCGGGACAGGGGCCTCTCCTACGAGCAGTACTTC. This encodes CASSGRDRGLSYEQYF.

This clone was recorded a few times. J is TRBJ1-5 and V is TRBV30; 12 nucleotides agree with TRBD1. The CDR3 sequence is 14 residues long. The V gene end was trimmed by 5 bases and the J gene end by 6 bases; junction bases not matched to a gene: 5. CDR1 GTSNPN and CDR2 SVGIG come from the germline V gene (reference sequence). In DNA, the CDR3 is TGTGCCTGGGGGACAGGGGGCGATACTCAGCCCCAGCATTTT. This encodes CAWGTGGDTQPQHF.

This clone came up once. This sequence joins TRBV6-1 and TRBJ1-1; 7 nucleotides agree with TRBD1. This CDR3 spans 14 amino acids. V lost 2 bases to trimming and J lost 6 bases; unmatched junction nucleotides: 6. Germline CDR1 reads MNHNS; CDR2 reads SASEGT. For the CDR3, the DNA is TGTGCCAGCAGTGAAATGTTAGGACAGGCTGAAGCTTTCTTT. Translating it yields CASSEMLGQAEAFF.

V and J are TRBV15 and TRBJ2-3; D gene unclear. The CDR3 loop spans 15 amino acids. Trimming took 3 bases from V and 0 from J, leaving 10 bases between them. Germline V gives CDR1 LNHNV, CDR2 YYDKDF (reference sequence). This CDR3 is CATSSHRRSTDTQYF. The CDR3 region has the DNA TGTGCCACCAGCAGCCACAGAAGGAGCACAGATACGCAGTATTTT.

The J gene is TRBJ1-5, the V gene TRBV5-4; a possible D gene is TRBD1 (6 bases). CDR3 length: 14 residues. V shed 3 bases and J shed 1 base, with 8 bases lying between them. The germline V gene encodes CDR1 SGHNT and CDR2 YYREEE (reference sequence). CDR3 nucleotides: TGTGCCAGCAGCTCCCAGGGGAGCAATCAGCCCCAGCATTTT. Its translation: CASSSQGSNQPQHF.

V gene TRBV18 combines with J gene TRBJ2-1, with a weak D call TRBD2 (6 bases). The CDR3 spans 15 residues. V was trimmed by 0 bases and J by 1 base, leaving 7 bases between them. Per germline, CDR1 KGHSH and CDR2 LQKENI. The CDR3: CASSPPGRSYNEQFF. CDR3 in DNA: TGTGCCAGCTCACCACCTGGGAGGTCCTACAATGAGCAGTTCTTC.